This T cell receptor (beta chain) was found in a study of blood T cell repertoires in COVID-19. Looking at the study overall: Sites across the United States, Italy and Spain contributed samples from acute and convalescent COVID-19. Sample material is recorded as cDNA or gDNA derived from T cells, B-cell-depleted T cells, or PBMCs.

Here immunoSEQ multiplex PCR was the method, and the copy in TCRdb shows in-frame clones only, minus some. The table records over 45,000 clones, roughly four fifths of them present only once. Between the trimmed V and J ends, which lost 1 base and 6 bases, there was a span of 10 bases. The CDR3 has 14 amino acids. Germline CDR1 is MGHRA and CDR2 is YSYEKL. The rearrangement joins TRBV4-1 to TRBJ1-5; D gene unclear. The TCR originated in a man in his sixties with active COVID-19. The sequenced sample consisted of peripheral blood. CDR3 sequence reads: CASSQVTRGQPQHF. DNA for the CDR3: TGCGCCAGCAGCCAAGTAACTCGGGGTCAGCCCCAGCATTTT.